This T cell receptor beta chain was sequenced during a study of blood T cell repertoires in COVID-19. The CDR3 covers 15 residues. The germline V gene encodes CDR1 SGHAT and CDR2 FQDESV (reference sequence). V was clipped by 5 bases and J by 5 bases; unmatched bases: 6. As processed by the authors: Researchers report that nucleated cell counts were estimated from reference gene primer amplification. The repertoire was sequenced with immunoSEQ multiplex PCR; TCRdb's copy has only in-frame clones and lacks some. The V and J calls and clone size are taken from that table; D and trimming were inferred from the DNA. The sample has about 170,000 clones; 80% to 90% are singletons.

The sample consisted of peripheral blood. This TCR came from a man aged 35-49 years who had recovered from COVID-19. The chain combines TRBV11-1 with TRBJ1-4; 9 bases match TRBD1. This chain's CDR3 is CASSRTGTGNEKLFF. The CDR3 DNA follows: TGTGCCAGCAGCCGAACCGGGACAGGGAATGAAAAACTGTTTTTT.